Listed here is a single TCR beta chain. The antigen remains unidentified. The data derive from a study of shared clonotypes between healthy human individuals. Whole-study context: Donors had three CD4 naive, three CD4 memory, two CD8 naive and one CD8 memory plate apiece. Whole-study results and caveats: Non-shared clonotypes had lower generation probabilities than clonotypes shared by all four sorted-subset donors. Sampling was confined to blood; repertoires within tissues likely differ.

Deep was the level at which the assay was run. Some clones are missing from TCRdb's copy, which holds only in-frame ones; the method was immunoSEQ multiplex PCR. In the table there are roughly 1,100,000 clones, more than 60% of which are singletons. This CDR3 is built from 15 residues. Losses at the gene ends were 6 bases for V and 2 bases for J; bases not matched to a gene: 10. Looked up from germline, CDR1 is LNHDA and CDR2 is SQIVND (reference sequence). The sequencing sample was made of memory CD4+ T cells sorted from blood. Specified subset: CD45RA-negative fraction. The chain is built from TRBV19 and TRBJ2-7, with 7 bases lining up with TRBD1. The receptor comes from a man aged 18-30 years in good health. This CDR3 is CASRIQGSLTYEQYF. CDR3 DNA: TGTGCCAGTAGGATACAGGGGTCCCTTACCTACGAGCAGTACTTC.